These 14 T cell receptor beta chains were sequenced from one sample in a study of blood T cell repertoires in COVID-19. Measured with immunoSEQ multiplex PCR; TCRdb has only the in-frame clones, and not every one. The sample holds over 200,000 clones, under 90% seen once. The material sequenced was peripheral blood. The receptor set was obtained from a woman of 80 years or more with active or convalescent COVID-19.

CDR3 protein: CASSGTGGYNEQFF. The DNA for the CDR3 is TGTGCCAGCAGTGGGACAGGGGGTTACAATGAGCAGTTCTTC. The chain carries TRBV25-1 and TRBJ2-1; 10 bases fit TRBD1. The CDR3 consists of 14 residues. Germline V gene data show CDR1 as MGHDK and CDR2 as SYGVNS. Unmatched junction bases numbered 1, after V lost 4 bases and J lost 4 bases.

This rearrangement joins TRBV7-6 to TRBJ1-2; 9 nucleotides line up with TRBD1. CDR1 is SGHVS, CDR2 FNYEAQ, per germline. The CDR3 has 14 amino acids. J lost 8 bases, V lost 5 bases, and 9 bases had no gene match. In DNA, the CDR3 is TGTGCCAGCAGCCTCATACAGGGGGCGCGCGGCTACACCTTC. Translation: CASSLIQGARGYTF.

The V and J genes are TRBV27 and TRBJ2-1; possibly TRBD2 for D (5 bases). V lost 2 bases and J lost 7, with 12 bases in between. CDR3 length equals 14 residues. The germline V gene encodes CDR1 MNHEY and CDR2 SMNVEV (reference sequence). The CDR3 region is CASSLLGAVNEQFF. The CDR3 DNA follows: TGTGCCAGCAGTTTACTGGGAGCAGTGAATGAGCAGTTCTTC.

V and J are TRBV5-6 and TRBJ2-1; 8 nucleotides align to TRBD2. V lost 4 bases, J lost 3 bases, and 12 bases stayed unmatched. CDR1 is SGHDT, CDR2 YYEEEE, per germline. This CDR3 comprises 17 residues. The CDR3 region is CASSRYTAAGVYNEQFF. Here the CDR3 DNA reads TGTGCCAGCAGCCGCTACACGGCAGCGGGAGTCTACAATGAGCAGTTCTTC.

The chain employs TRBV6-2 or TRBV6-3 and TRBJ1-2, with TRBD1 identical over 10 bases. The V segment lost 4 bases and the J segment 5 bases; nucleotides outside the gene matches: 7. This CDR3 is 15 amino acids long. The germline V gene has CDR1 MNHEY and CDR2 SVGEGT. The CDR3 DNA is TGTGCCAGCAGTTCGACCGGGACAGGGGAGTATGGCTACACCTTC. The encoded protein is CASSSTGTGEYGYTF.

J is TRBJ2-7 and V is TRBV5-4, with 9 bases fitting TRBD1. The V gene's germline CDR1 is SGHNT and CDR2 YYREEE (reference sequence). The CDR3 is 12 amino acids. Germline trimming cut 3 bases from V and 6 bases from J; bases unmatched to any gene: 1. The CDR3 loop is CASSSDRGEQYF. In DNA form, the CDR3 reads TGTGCCAGCAGCTCGGACAGGGGCGAGCAGTACTTC.

CDR3 in amino acids: CASSPPRGSYEQYF. CDR3 in DNA: TGTGCCAGCTCACCACCTCGCGGAAGTTACGAGCAGTACTTC. The genes are TRBV18 and TRBJ2-7; D not resolved. V was pared by 0 bases and J by 4 bases, with 10 bases between. Germline loops: CDR1 KGHSH, CDR2 LQKENI. The CDR3 extends over 14 amino acids. Combining the CDR3 with reference TRBV18 and TRBJ2-7 gives the whole variable domain NAGVMQNPRHLVRRRGQEARLRCSPMKGHSHVYWYRQLPEEGLKFMVYLQKENIIDESGMPKERFSAEFPKEGPSILRIQQVVRGDSAAYFCASSPPRGSYEQYFGPGTRLTVT.

Comments on this clone: The same CDR3 is also encoded by other DNA sequences in this sample. The chain uses TRBV19 and TRBJ1-1, with D tentatively TRBD1 (5 bases). Deletions cut 0 bases from V and 4 bases from J, with 12 bases between. Germline CDR1 is LNHDA and CDR2 is SQIVND (reference sequence). This CDR3 contains 15 residues. CDR3 in amino acids: CASSIDLRGGTEAFF. CDR3 nucleotide sequence: TGTGCCAGTAGTATAGACCTACGGGGGGGCACTGAAGCTTTCTTT.

This clone was counted between two and nine times. The V and J genes are TRBV5-8 and TRBJ1-5; D gene ambiguous. The ends were cut back, 0 bases at V and 9 bases at J, with 13 bases in the middle. The CDR3 is 14 amino acids. Germline lookup yields CDR1 SGHTS and CDR2 YDEGEE. This chain's CDR3 is CASSLGGVTRPQHF. The CDR3 DNA reads as TGTGCCAGCAGCTTGGGCGGGGTCACTAGGCCCCAGCATTTT.

The chain employs TRBV7-3 and TRBJ2-2; D ambiguous. V lost 5 bases and J 0 bases, leaving 10 bases between the germline ends. Per germline, CDR1 SGHTA and CDR2 FQGTGA. The CDR3 loop spans 15 amino acids. The CDR3 sequence: CASSPRAANTGELFF. In DNA form, the CDR3 reads TGTGCCAGCAGCCCCCGCGCGGCGAACACCGGGGAGCTGTTTTTT.

The rearrangement joins TRBV2 to TRBJ2-6; D gene unclear. The V and J ends lost 6 bases and 0 bases respectively, with 9 bases between them. The CDR3 runs to 15 residues. CDR1 is SNHLY and CDR2 is FYNNEI in the germline V gene. In DNA form, the CDR3 reads TGTGCCAGCAGGGTGGAGTACTCTGGGGCCAACGTCCTGACTTTC. It specifies CASRVEYSGANVLTF.

The gene calls are TRBV5-1 and TRBJ2-3; 8 bases align to TRBD2. The J segment lost 2 bases and the V segment lost 4 bases, leaving 15 bases of the junction unmatched. This CDR3 contains 18 residues. Germline values: CDR1 SGHRS, CDR2 YFSETQ. CDR3 coding DNA: TGCGCCAGCAGCCCTATGATTATAAGCGGGGGTTACACAGATACGCAGTATTTT. Translating gives CASSPMIISGGYTDTQYF.

The rearrangement joins TRBV6-2 or TRBV6-3 to TRBJ1-5; D is unclear. Trimming pared 0 bases from V and 10 bases from J, leaving 10 bases between. The CDR3 is 13 residues long. From germline, CDR1 is MNHEY and CDR2 SVGEGT. The chain's CDR3 is CASSYSRTGPQHF. CDR3 nucleotide sequence: TGTGCCAGCAGTTACTCCCGAACCGGTCCCCAGCATTTT.

This clone was detected a few times. This chain links TRBV7-6 with TRBJ2-6, with a tentative D call TRBD1 (6 bases). V was pared by 2 bases and J by 2 bases, with 22 bases between. CDR1 is SGHVS and CDR2 is FNYEAQ in the germline V gene. The CDR3 sequence is 20 residues long. CDR3 bases: TGTGCCAGCAGCTTAATGGGCAGGGGCACGGGGAGAGCTGGGGCCAACGTCCTGACTTTC. This gives the protein CASSLMGRGTGRAGANVLTF.